A selection of T cell receptor beta chains follows, all from one sample in a study of CD8 T cells in ankylosing spondylitis. TCRdb used MiXCR to reprocess the 5' RACE reads, holding one entry per CDR3 protein. Counted here are 200,000 to 300,000 distinct CDR3 sequences, less than 9.5% occurring once; the ten biggest clones make up around 5.1%. Material for sequencing was blood, either unsorted or a sorted T cell fraction (not recorded which). These receptors came from a female donor with ankylosing spondylitis or in good health (not recorded which). Both conserved end residues are part of each CDR3. Not all rows give a size; the values are once, few, many and, for expanded clones, a class.

many	TRBV24-1	TRBJ2-1	CATSGGSLGGTYNEQFF
many	TRBV29-1	TRBJ2-3	CSARTGEDTQYF
few	TRBV6-2/TRBV6-3	TRBJ2-7	CASSSLDGEQYF
few	TRBV12-3/TRBV12-4	TRBJ2-2	CASSPSTGGNTGELFF
.	TRBV6-1	TRBJ1-2	CASSREGRINYGYTF
many	TRBV20-1	TRBJ1-1	CSARDWETVNTEAFF
few	TRBV20-1	TRBJ2-1	CSASSGVADEQFF
many	TRBV10-3	TRBJ2-3	CAISGTSGTHVDTQYF
many	TRBV10-3	TRBJ1-1	CAIRKSLGQGNTEAFF
many	TRBV6-2/TRBV6-3	TRBJ2-1	CASSLDLYNEQFF
many	TRBV18	TRBJ1-1	CASSPTDSANTEAFF
.	TRBV6-1	TRBJ1-5	CASSPGGAGNQPQHF
many	TRBV19	TRBJ2-4	CASSRDRRNIQYF
many	TRBV5-1	TRBJ2-7	CASSSAQGGSYEQYF
.	TRBV27	TRBJ2-7	CASTTPGTGKHNEQYF
.	TRBV20-1	TRBJ2-5	CSARSDEETQYF
many	TRBV7-9	TRBJ2-5	CASSTQGLAGQETQYF
many	TRBV5-1	TRBJ1-3	CASSPTGRTGNTIYF
.	TRBV10-1	TRBJ2-2	CASSEGPMAPGELFF
many	TRBV5-1	TRBJ2-5	CASSLAGGPGGETQYF
many	TRBV5-6	TRBJ2-1	CASSSFRRGTDNEQFF
many	TRBV5-5	TRBJ2-1	CASSLTGGSYNEQFF
.	TRBV18	TRBJ1-1	CASSPLGRDTEAFF
many	TRBV20-1	TRBJ1-1	CSAPSAMNTEAFF
many	TRBV24-1	TRBJ2-5	CATSGTSESETQYF
.	TRBV2	TRBJ2-6	CASSKGSGANVLTF
many	TRBV20-1	TRBJ2-1	CSARFSGRISYNEQFF
many	TRBV5-1	TRBJ2-1	CASSVQTGIYNEQFF
.	TRBV7-9	TRBJ1-4	CASSLSLTGNREKLFF
.	TRBV7-2	TRBJ1-3	CASSFDRGPHTIYF
many	TRBV5-1	TRBJ2-7	CASSHLESGRGNEQYF
.	TRBV4-3	TRBJ2-7	CASSQGGRGYEQYF
many	TRBV10-3	TRBJ2-5	CAISGDSQETQYF
.	TRBV29-1	TRBJ2-7	CSVEETVLPGQGVYEQYF
many	TRBV18	TRBJ1-2	CASSARRAEGYLDTF
many	TRBV3-1	TRBJ2-1	CASSPLELAGVEQFF
few	TRBV7-2	TRBJ2-5	CASSSAAPYQETQYF
few	TRBV4-2	TRBJ2-7	CASSHHRLGEQYF
many	TRBV24-1	TRBJ2-5	CATSDLGETQYF
many	TRBV5-1	TRBJ2-2	CATRSGYGELFF
many	TRBV5-1	TRBJ2-7	CASSFSAGYEQYF
many	TRBV7-2	TRBJ2-1	CASSLERGHYNEQFF
many	TRBV6-2/TRBV6-3	TRBJ2-7	CASSYSYGLAVEQYF
many	TRBV5-1	TRBJ1-1	CASSSEGGHTEAFF
many	TRBV7-3	TRBJ1-1	CASSRQVNTEAFF
.	TRBV7-9	TRBJ2-1	CASSSSIAGAWNEQFF
.	TRBV30	TRBJ1-3	CAWSVGGNTIYF
many	TRBV7-8	TRBJ2-4	CASSLMASMGKNIQYF
many	TRBV28	TRBJ1-5	CASGTGFEPQHF
many	TRBV7-6	TRBJ2-7	CASSLGLSTGTYEQYF
few	TRBV2	TRBJ1-2	CASTEANYGYTF
few	TRBV6-1	TRBJ1-4	CASSSDRGEKLFF
many	TRBV11-2	TRBJ2-7	CASSFWGREASYEQYF
many	TRBV20-1	TRBJ2-7	CSARDGDEGFGQYF
many	TRBV19	TRBJ2-2	CATTPAVNTGELFF
many	TRBV7-7	TRBJ2-7	CASSPGLAGPYEQYF
many	TRBV7-6	TRBJ1-6	CASSLWPRNSPLHF
many	TRBV5-1	TRBJ1-2	CASSPGGTGYGYTF
many	TRBV20-1	TRBJ2-3	CSAGSGDTQYF
many	TRBV19	TRBJ1-2	CASSIKRDSYGYTF